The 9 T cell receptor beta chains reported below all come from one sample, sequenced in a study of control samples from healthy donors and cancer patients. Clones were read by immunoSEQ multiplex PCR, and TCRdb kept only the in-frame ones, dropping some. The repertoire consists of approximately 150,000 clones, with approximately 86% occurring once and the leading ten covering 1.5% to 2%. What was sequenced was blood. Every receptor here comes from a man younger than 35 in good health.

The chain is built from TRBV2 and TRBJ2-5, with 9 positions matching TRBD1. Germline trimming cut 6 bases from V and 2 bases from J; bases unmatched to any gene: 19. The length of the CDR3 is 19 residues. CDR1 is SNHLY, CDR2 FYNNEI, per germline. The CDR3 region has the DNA TGTGCCAGCAGAGGGCCTACCGGGACAGGGATATATGGTCAAGAGACCCAGTACTTC. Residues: CASRGPTGTGIYGQETQYF.

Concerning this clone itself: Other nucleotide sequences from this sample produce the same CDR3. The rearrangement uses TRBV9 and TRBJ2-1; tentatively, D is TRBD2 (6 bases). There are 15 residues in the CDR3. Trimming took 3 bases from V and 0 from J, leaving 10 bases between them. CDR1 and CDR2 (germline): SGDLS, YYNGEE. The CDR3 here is CASSAGAGSYNEQFF. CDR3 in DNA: TGTGCCAGCAGCGCGGGAGCGGGCTCCTACAATGAGCAGTTCTTC. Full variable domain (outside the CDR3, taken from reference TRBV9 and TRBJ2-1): DSGVTQTPKHLITATGQRVTLRCSPRSGDLSVYWYQQSLDQGLQFLIQYYNGEERAKGNILERFSAQQFPDLHSELNLSSLELGDSALYFCASSAGAGSYNEQFFGPGTRLTVL.

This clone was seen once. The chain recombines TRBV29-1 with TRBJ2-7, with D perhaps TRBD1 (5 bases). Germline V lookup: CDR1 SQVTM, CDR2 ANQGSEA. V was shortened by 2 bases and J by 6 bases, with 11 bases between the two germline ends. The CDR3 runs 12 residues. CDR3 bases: TGCAGCGTTGAATCAGGGTTGGGCGAGCAGTACTTC. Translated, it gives CSVESGLGEQYF.

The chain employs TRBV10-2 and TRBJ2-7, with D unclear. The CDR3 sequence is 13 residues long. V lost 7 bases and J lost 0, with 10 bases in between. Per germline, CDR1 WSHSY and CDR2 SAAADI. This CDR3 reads CASMELSSYEQYF. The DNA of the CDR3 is TGCGCCAGCATGGAGTTAAGCTCCTACGAGCAGTACTTC.

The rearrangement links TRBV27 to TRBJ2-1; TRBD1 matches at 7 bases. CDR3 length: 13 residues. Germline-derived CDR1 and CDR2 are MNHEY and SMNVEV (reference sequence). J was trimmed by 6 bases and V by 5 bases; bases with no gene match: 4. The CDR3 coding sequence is TGTGCCAGCAGTATGGCAGGGGGCAATGAGCAGTTCTTC. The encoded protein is CASSMAGGNEQFF.

CDR3 amino acids: CASSRDRGTGANVLTF. As DNA, the CDR3 is TGCGCCAGCAGCCGGGACAGGGGGACTGGGGCCAACGTCCTGACTTTC. The chain employs TRBV4-1 and TRBJ2-6, with 11 bases fitting TRBD1. This CDR3 is built from 16 residues. Germline V gene lookup returns CDR1 MGHRA and CDR2 YSYEKL. Unmatched junction bases numbered 1, after V lost 4 bases and J lost 2 bases.

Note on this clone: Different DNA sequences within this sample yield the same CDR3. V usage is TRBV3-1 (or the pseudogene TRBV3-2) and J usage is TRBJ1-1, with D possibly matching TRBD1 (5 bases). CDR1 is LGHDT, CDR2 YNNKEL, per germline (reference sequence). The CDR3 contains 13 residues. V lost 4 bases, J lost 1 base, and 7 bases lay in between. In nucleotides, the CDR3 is TGTGCCAGCAGCCCAGGACAGAACACTGAAGCTTTCTTT. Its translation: CASSPGQNTEAFF.

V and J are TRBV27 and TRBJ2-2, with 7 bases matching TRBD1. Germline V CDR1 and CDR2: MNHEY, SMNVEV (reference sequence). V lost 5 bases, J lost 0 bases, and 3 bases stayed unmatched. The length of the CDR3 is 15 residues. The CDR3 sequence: CASSPDRANTGELFF. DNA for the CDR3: TGTGCCAGCAGTCCCGACAGGGCGAACACCGGGGAGCTGTTTTTT.

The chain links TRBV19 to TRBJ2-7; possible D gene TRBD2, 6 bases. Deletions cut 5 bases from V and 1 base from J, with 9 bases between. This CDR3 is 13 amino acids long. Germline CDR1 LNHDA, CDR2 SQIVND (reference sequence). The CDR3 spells CASSPGTSYEQYF. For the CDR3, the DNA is TGTGCCAGTAGTCCCGGGACTTCCTACGAGCAGTACTTC.